This T cell receptor beta chain derives from a study of vaccination effects on CD4 cells after COVID-19. Study information: BNT162b2 vaccine or mRNA-1273 vaccine was given to participants in two doses. Points from the study as a whole: After vaccination, at late timepoints, clones induced by infection and by vaccine contracted markedly.

Trimming cost V 1 base and J 4 bases; bases outside gene matches: 8. CDR3 length: 16 amino acids. Germline V CDR1 and CDR2: SGHRS, YFSETQ. Only in-frame clones appear in the TCRdb table, and some are missing; sequencing was by immunoSEQ multiplex PCR. The sample lists 77,000 or so clones, about four fifths occurring once. This clone was picked up one time. Its antigen is currently unknown. The ViraFEST assay expanded antigen-specific CD4+ T cells with viral peptide pools before sequencing. Subsequent to roughly 10 days of culture, CD4+ T cells were isolated. All vaccine recipients tested negative for nucleocapsid antibodies and had never contracted SARS-CoV-2 infection. The culture medium for a few million PBMC per well included 8.5 to 10 IU/ml IL-2 and around 10 ug/ml peptides. IL-2 medium was substituted for half the medium on days 3 and 7.

The receptor was isolated from a human donor who received a COVID-19 vaccine. The source material was CD4+ T cells from PBMCs cultured with SARS-CoV-2 spike peptides, sampled before COVID-19 vaccination. The rearrangement uses TRBV5-1 and TRBJ2-3; 8 bases agree with TRBD2. The chain's CDR3 is CASSLRVGGASDTQYF. In DNA, the CDR3 is TGCGCCAGCAGCTTGAGGGTCGGGGGGGCCTCAGATACGCAGTATTTT.